Presented here are 10 T cell receptor beta chains from one specimen sequenced in a study of T cells in Graves' hyperthyroidism and ophthalmopathy. Amplification of TCR beta CDR3 regions used RNA as the template. Researchers ran a first-round RT-PCR on the TCR CDR3 using the HTBI primer set. One entry per CDR3 protein, called by TCRdb with MiXCR from the multiplex PCR reads. This table has about 52,000 distinct CDR3 sequences, approximately 48% appearing once. The specimen was blood. These receptors were taken from a woman aged 50 to 60 with Graves' ophthalmopathy.

The chain combines TRBV9 with TRBJ2-1; D may be TRBD2 (6 bases). The CDR3 sequence is 16 residues long. Per germline, CDR1 SGDLS and CDR2 YYNGEE. V shed 3 bases and J shed 0 bases, with 13 bases lying between them. This CDR3 is CASSASAGPSYNEQFF. The CDR3 DNA reads as TGTGCCAGCAGCGCCTCGGCGGGGCCCTCCTACAATGAGCAGTTCTTC.

About this clonotype itself: A read error may be the cause here, since a much bigger clone is one base away. The chain joins TRBV6-5 to TRBJ2-7; perhaps TRBD1 as D (6 bases). Germline V lookup: CDR1 MNHEY, CDR2 SVGAGI. This CDR3 is built from 14 residues. Trimming took 4 bases from V and 2 from J, leaving 12 bases between them. The CDR3 loop is CASSLPGAAYEQYF. CDR3 in DNA: TGTGCCAGCAGTTTACCAGGGGCGGCCTACGAGCAGTACTTC.

This clonotype was detected ten times or more. The rearrangement joins TRBV5-8 to TRBJ2-1; TRBD2 might be the D (5 bases). Germline V gene data show CDR1 as SGHTS and CDR2 as YDEGEE. V lost 0 bases to trimming and J lost 7 bases, with 14 bases between them. The CDR3 spans 15 residues. CDR3 coding DNA: TGTGCCAGCAGCTTGGGGGAGAGGATTGTAAATGAGCAGTTCTTC. This codes for CASSLGERIVNEQFF.

This clonotype showed up just a few times. The gene calls are TRBV7-2 and TRBJ2-1, with D possibly being TRBD1 or TRBD2 (6 bases each). CDR1 SGHTA and CDR2 FQGNSA come from the germline V gene. The CDR3 is made up of 12 amino acids. The ends were cut back, 9 bases at V and 6 bases at J, with 12 bases in the middle. The CDR3 reads CASRGGTNEQFF. For the CDR3, the DNA is TGTGCCAGTAGAGGGGGGACCAATGAGCAGTTCTTC. The variable domain in full, with the rest retrieved from reference TRBV7-2 and TRBJ2-1, is GAGVSQSPSNKVTEKGKDVELRCDPISGHTALYWYRQSLGQGLEFLIYFQGNSAPDKSGLPSDRFSAERTGGSVSTLTIQRTQQEDSAVYLCASRGGTNEQFFGPGTRLTVL.

This clonotype has at least ten counts. The V call is TRBV12-5, the J call TRBJ2-3; 8 bases match TRBD2. Germline V gene lookup returns CDR1 LGHNT and CDR2 FRNRAP. This CDR3 is 14 amino acids long. V dropped 6 bases and J dropped 4; count of bases not matched to a gene: 6. CDR3 DNA: TGTGCTAGTGGGGTAGCGGGGTTGTCAGATACGCAGTATTTT. Translated: CASGVAGLSDTQYF. Combining the CDR3 with reference TRBV12-5 and TRBJ2-3 gives the whole variable domain DARVTQTPRHKVTEMGQEVTMRCQPILGHNTVFWYRQTMMQGLELLAYFRNRAPLDDSGMPKDRFSAEMPDATLATLKIQPSEPRDSAVYFCASGVAGLSDTQYFGPGTRLTVL.

The CDR3 DNA follows: TGCAGTGCCTTTCACACCGGGACTAGCGGAATGTGGGAGACCCAGTACTTC. Its protein product is CSAFHTGTSGMWETQYF. The rearrangement links TRBV20-1 to TRBJ2-5, with 11 nucleotides matching TRBD2. Looked up from germline, CDR1 is DFQATT and CDR2 is SNEGSKA (reference sequence). The CDR3 has 17 residues. V dropped 6 bases and J dropped 5; count of bases not matched to a gene: 17.

In this sample, this clonotype turned up many times. The chain carries TRBV7-3 and TRBJ2-2; TRBD1 matches at 8 bases. The length of the CDR3 is 15 residues. V lost 5 bases, J lost 6 bases, and 8 bases stayed unmatched. Germline CDR1 is SGHTA and CDR2 is FQGTGA. CDR3 DNA: TGTGCCAGCAGCCAACAGGGGGGAGTAGCCGGGGAGCTGTTTTTT. This sequence encodes CASSQQGGVAGELFF. Full variable domain (remainder filled in from reference TRBV7-3 and TRBJ2-2): GAGVSQTPSNKVTEKGKYVELRCDPISGHTALYWYRQSLGQGPEFLIYFQGTGAADDSGLPNDRFFAVRPEGSVSTLKIQRTERGDSAVYLCASSQQGGVAGELFFGEGSRLTVL.

The chain employs TRBV19 and TRBJ2-7, with D possibly being TRBD1 or TRBD2 (5 bases each). The CDR3 is made up of 15 amino acids. Deletions cut 5 bases from V and 2 bases from J, with 16 bases between. The germline gives CDR1 LNHDA, CDR2 SQIVND (reference sequence). The CDR3 region is CASSGGAGNAYEQYF. Here the CDR3 DNA reads TGTGCCAGTAGTGGGGGAGCAGGCAACGCCTACGAGCAGTACTTC. Combining the CDR3 with reference TRBV19 and TRBJ2-7 gives the whole variable domain DGGITQSPKYLFRKEGQNVTLSCEQNLNHDAMYWYRQDPGQGLRLIYYSQIVNDFQKGDIAEGYSVSREKKESFPLTVTSAQKNPTAFYLCASSGGAGNAYEQYFGPGTRLTVT.

This clonotype is categorized as medium-sized. The chain joins TRBV29-1 to TRBJ2-1, with 10 positions matching TRBD2. From germline, CDR1 is SQVTM and CDR2 ANQGSEA. This CDR3 contains 13 residues. Trimming took 3 bases from V and 8 from J; bases not matched to a gene: 4. The CDR3 coding sequence is TGCAGCGTTGAGGGGACTAGCGTCGATGAGCAGTTCTTC. As protein: CSVEGTSVDEQFF.

Details on this clonotype: Likely a read error: the CDR3 ends without its conserved phenylalanine or tryptophan. The chain carries TRBV12-3 or TRBV12-4 and TRBJ2-5, with D tentatively TRBD1 (5 bases). V lost 3 bases and J lost 1, with 15 bases in between. There are 16 residues in the CDR3. The CDR3 nucleotides read TGTGCCAGCAGTTTTGGGGCTGGGAACCCCCAAGAGACCCAGTACTGC. Translation gives CASSFGAGNPQETQYC.